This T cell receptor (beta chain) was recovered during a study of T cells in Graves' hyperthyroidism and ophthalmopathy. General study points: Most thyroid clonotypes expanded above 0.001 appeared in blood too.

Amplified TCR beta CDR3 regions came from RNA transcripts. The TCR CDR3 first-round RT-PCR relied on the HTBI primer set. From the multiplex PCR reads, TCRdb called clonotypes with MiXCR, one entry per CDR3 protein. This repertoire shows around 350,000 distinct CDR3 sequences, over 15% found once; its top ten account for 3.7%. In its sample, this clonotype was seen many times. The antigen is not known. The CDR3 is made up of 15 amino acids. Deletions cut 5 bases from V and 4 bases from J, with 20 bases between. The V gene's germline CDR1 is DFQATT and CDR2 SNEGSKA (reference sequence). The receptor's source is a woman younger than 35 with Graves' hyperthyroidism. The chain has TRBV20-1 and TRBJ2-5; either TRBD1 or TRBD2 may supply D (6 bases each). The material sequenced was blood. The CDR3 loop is CSAPEMRGARETQYF. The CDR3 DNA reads TGCAGTGCTCCAGAGATGAGGGGGGCTCGAGAGACCCAGTACTTC.